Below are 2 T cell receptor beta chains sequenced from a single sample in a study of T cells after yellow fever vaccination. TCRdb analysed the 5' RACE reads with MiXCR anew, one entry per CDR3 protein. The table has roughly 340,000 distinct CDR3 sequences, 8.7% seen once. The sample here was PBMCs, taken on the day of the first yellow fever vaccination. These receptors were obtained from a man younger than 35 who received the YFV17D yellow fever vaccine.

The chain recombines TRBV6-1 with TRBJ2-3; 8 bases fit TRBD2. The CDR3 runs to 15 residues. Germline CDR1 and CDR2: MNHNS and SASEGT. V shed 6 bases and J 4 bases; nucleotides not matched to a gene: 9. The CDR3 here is CASRDGGARADTQYF. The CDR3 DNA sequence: TGTGCCAGCAGGGACGGGGGGGCTCGGGCAGATACGCAGTATTTT.

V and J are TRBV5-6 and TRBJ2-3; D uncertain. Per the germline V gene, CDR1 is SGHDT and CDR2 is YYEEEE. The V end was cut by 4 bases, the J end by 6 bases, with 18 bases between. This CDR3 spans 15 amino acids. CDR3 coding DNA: TGTGCCAGCAGCCCCGGGTCGGTCCTACCCGATACGCAGTATTTT. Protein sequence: CASSPGSVLPDTQYF.